These 12 T cell receptor beta chains were all obtained from the same sample, sequenced in a study of blood T cell repertoires in COVID-19. Assay used: immunoSEQ multiplex PCR; TCRdb lists only in-frame clones, some missing. Of around 200,000 clones in the sample, approximately 85% are singletons; the top ten hold 5.6%. The sample taken for sequencing was PBMCs or T cells enriched from blood (not recorded which). The receptors were gathered from a man aged 35-49 years with acute COVID-19.

V usage is TRBV5-4 and J usage is TRBJ2-1, with TRBD2 identical over 8 bases. V trimming: 7 bases; J trimming: 3 bases; junction bases outside the gene matches: 3. The germline V gene has CDR1 SGHNT and CDR2 YYREEE (reference sequence). CDR3 length equals 13 residues. In DNA, the CDR3 is TGTGCCAGCTTTAGCGGGGTCTACAATGAGCAGTTCTTC. This translates into CASFSGVYNEQFF.

This clone was seen a few times. At one end the junction does not follow the germline gene, possibly because of a read error. The chain joins TRBV27 to TRBJ1-4; the match to TRBD1 covers 7 bases. The length of the CDR3 is 12 residues. Germline CDR1 is MNHEY and CDR2 is SMNVEV (reference sequence). CDR3 residues: CASSPTRGQPLF. As DNA, the CDR3 is TGTGCCAGCAGTCCTACCCGGGGACAGCCGCTTTTT.

This chain joins TRBV5-1 and TRBJ1-2; no clear D. CDR1 and CDR2 from the germline V gene are SGHRS and YFSETQ. The CDR3 covers 12 residues. Trimming took off 1 base at V and 6 bases at J, with 7 bases between the two ends. The CDR3 sequence is CASSLIGDGYTF. The CDR3 DNA reads TGCGCCAGCAGCTTGATCGGGGATGGCTACACCTTC.

The chain carries TRBV4-1 and TRBJ2-2; no firm D call. CDR1 is MGHRA and CDR2 is YSYEKL in the germline V gene. CDR3 length equals 13 residues. The germline V and J ends were trimmed by 6 bases and 0 bases, with 5 bases remaining between them. The CDR3 region is CASRTTNTGELFF. For the CDR3, the DNA is TGCGCCAGCAGGACAACGAACACCGGGGAGCTGTTTTTT.

The chain links TRBV3-1 (or the pseudogene TRBV3-2) to TRBJ2-1; D perhaps matches TRBD1 (6 bases). V shed 5 bases and J shed 7 bases, with 12 bases lying between them. The CDR3 length is 13 residues. Per germline, CDR1 LGHDT and CDR2 YNNKEL (reference sequence). The CDR3 here is CASSGGRGNEQFF. CDR3 nucleotide sequence: TGTGCCAGCAGCGGGGGTAGGGGGAATGAGCAGTTCTTC.

V usage is TRBV7-6 and J usage is TRBJ2-3; 10 nucleotides line up with TRBD2. J gave up 2 bases and V 2 bases, and 7 bases lay outside the gene matches. This CDR3 spans 17 amino acids. Germline-derived CDR1 and CDR2 are SGHVS and FNYEAQ. This chain's CDR3 is CASSLSLAGASTDTQYF. In DNA, the CDR3 is TGTGCCAGCAGCTTATCTCTAGCGGGGGCCTCCACAGATACGCAGTATTTT. The full variable domain, rest sourced from reference TRBV7-6 and TRBJ2-3, is GAGVSQSPRYKVTKRGQDVALRCDPISGHVSLYWYRQALGQGPEFLTYFNYEAQQDKSGLPNDRFSAERPEGSISTLTIQRTEQRDSAMYRCASSLSLAGASTDTQYFGPGTRLTVL.

This rearrangement joins TRBV19 to TRBJ2-1; D perhaps matches TRBD1 (6 bases). Germline assignment: CDR1 LNHDA and CDR2 SQIVND (reference sequence). This CDR3 has 15 residues. Trimming removed 3 bases at V and 10 bases at J, with 19 bases between. CDR3 loop: CASSIGTSSAGEQFF. The CDR3 DNA follows: TGTGCCAGTAGTATCGGGACAAGTTCTGCAGGGGAGCAGTTCTTC.

V is TRBV5-3 and J is TRBJ2-4, with 8 bases fitting TRBD2. TRBV5-3 is an open reading frame whose function is uncertain. The trim removed 5 bases at V and 0 bases at J, leaving 25 bases unmatched. The CDR3 covers 22 residues. The CDR3 region is CARSRGRRGCSAGGKAKNIQYF. As DNA, the CDR3 is TGTGCCAGAAGTAGAGGCAGGCGTGGTTGTTCGGCGGGAGGTAAAGCCAAAAACATTCAGTACTTC.

This chain uses TRBV7-3 with TRBJ2-7, with TRBD1 identical over 12 bases. The J segment lost 5 bases and the V segment lost 5 bases, leaving 7 bases of the junction unmatched. The germline V gene encodes CDR1 SGHTA and CDR2 FQGTGA. The CDR3 loop spans 15 amino acids. This CDR3 reads CASSASGTGGHEQYF. The CDR3, as DNA: TGTGCCAGCAGCGCATCCGGGACAGGGGGCCACGAGCAGTACTTC.

V and J are TRBV9 and TRBJ2-1; TRBD2 might be the D (5 bases). The length of the CDR3 is 15 residues. Trimming took 0 bases from V and 5 from J, leaving 12 bases between them. CDR1 and CDR2 from the germline V gene are SGDLS and YYNGEE. CDR3 amino acids: CASSVGGIANNEQFF. CDR3 nucleotides: TGTGCCAGCAGCGTAGGTGGGATAGCGAACAATGAGCAGTTCTTC.

This chain joins TRBV6-4 and TRBJ2-3; TRBD2 agrees at 10 bases. The CDR3 extends over 17 amino acids. Germline CDR1 MRHNA, CDR2 SNTAGT. The V segment lost 6 bases and the J segment 0 bases; nucleotides outside the gene matches: 9. In nucleotides, the CDR3 is TGTGCCAGCAGCCCGCTTGTAGCGGGAGGTAGCACAGATACGCAGTATTTT. Translation: CASSPLVAGGSTDTQYF.

V is TRBV5-1 and J is TRBJ1-2; D remains unclear. The CDR3 has 14 amino acids. Deletions cut 4 bases from V and 7 bases from J, with 17 bases between. From germline, CDR1 is SGHRS and CDR2 YFSETQ. Here the CDR3 DNA reads TGCGCCAGCAGCCTGAACTCCGGGGAGAGTGGCTACACCTTC. It specifies CASSLNSGESGYTF. Supplemented by reference TRBV5-1 and TRBJ1-2, the full variable domain reads KAGVTQTPRYLIKTRGQQVTLSCSPISGHRSVSWYQQTPGQGLQFLFEYFSETQRNKGNFPGRFSGRQFSNSRSEMNVSTLELGDSALYLCASSLNSGESGYTFGSGTRLTVV.